This TCR beta chain derives from a study of technical replicates of blood from a few donors. This clone was picked up a small number of times. Some clones are missing from TCRdb's copy, which holds only in-frame ones; the method was immunoSEQ multiplex PCR. The table records roughly 62,000 clones, about nine tenths of them present only once. The sample taken for sequencing was PBMCs. This TCR derives from a human donor in good health. Some clones in this sample may be carry-over from other donors' samples.

In DNA, the CDR3 is TGTGCCAGCATCGCCAGAGGCCGGACTGAAGCTTTCTTT. It yields the protein CASIARGRTEAFF. This chain uses TRBV6-5 with TRBJ1-1; no reliable D call. The germline gives CDR1 MNHEY, CDR2 SVGAGI. This CDR3 is built from 13 residues. V was shortened by 7 bases and J by 5 bases, with 14 bases between the two germline ends.